The rows below give T cell receptor beta chains drawn from one sample of a study of T cells after yellow fever vaccination. MiXCR was run by TCRdb on the 5' RACE reads, yielding one entry per CDR3 protein. The sample has around 550,000 distinct CDR3 sequences, about 19% seen once. The material sequenced was PBMCs, taken 15 days after the yellow fever booster vaccination. All receptors derive from a man aged 30 to 39 who received the YFV17D yellow fever vaccine. Both conserved end residues are part of each CDR3. Each record gives: D gene, clone size, J gene, CDR3 length, V gene, CDR3 protein, CDR3 DNA. The D gene is left open where the match is weak. Only some rows state a clone size, as once, few, many or a class for expanded clones.

D: NA; size: NA; J: TRBJ2-5; length: 15; V: TRBV10-3; CDR3: CAISESMGNQETQYF; DNA: TGTGCCATCAGTGAGTCGATGGGAAACCAAGAGACCCAGTACTTC
D: NA; size: NA; J: TRBJ2-1; length: 16; V: TRBV28; CDR3: CASSLERSGERYEQFF; DNA: TGTGCCAGCAGTTTAGAGAGGTCAGGAGAGCGATATGAGCAGTTCTTC
D: NA; size: NA; J: TRBJ2-7; length: 14; V: TRBV25-1; CDR3: CASSEGLGSYEQYF; DNA: TGTGCCAGCAGTGAGGGACTTGGTTCGTACGAGCAGTACTTC
D: NA; size: NA; J: TRBJ1-2; length: 14; V: TRBV25-1; CDR3: CASRTGTTNYGYTF; DNA: TGTGCCAGCAGGACAGGTACTACTAACTATGGCTACACCTTC
D: NA; size: once; J: TRBJ2-7; length: 16; V: TRBV7-2; CDR3: CASSLFWRGLSYEHYF; DNA: TGTGCCAGCAGCTTATTTTGGAGGGGGCTCTCCTACGAGCATTACTTC
D: TRBD2; size: few; J: TRBJ2-3; length: 17; V: TRBV7-9; CDR3: CASSLYFGLAGAGTQYF; DNA: TGTGCCAGCAGCTTATACTTCGGACTAGCGGGAGCGGGTACGCAGTATTTT
D: TRBD1; size: NA; J: TRBJ2-5; length: 13; V: TRBV10-3; CDR3: CATARTGGETQYF; DNA: TGTGCCACCGCCAGGACAGGGGGAGAGACCCAGTACTTC
D: NA; size: few; J: TRBJ1-1; length: 14; V: TRBV27; CDR3: CASSGWGPNTEAFF; DNA: TGTGCCAGCAGTGGGTGGGGCCCGAACACTGAAGCTTTCTTT
D: NA; size: NA; J: TRBJ2-7; length: 11; V: TRBV20-1; CDR3: CSARPPYEQYF; DNA: TGCAGTGCTAGACCCCCCTACGAGCAGTACTTC
D: NA; size: few; J: TRBJ2-5; length: 15; V: TRBV15; CDR3: CATSRDRGGQETQYF; DNA: TGTGCCACCAGCAGAGATCGTGGCGGCCAAGAGACCCAGTACTTC
D: NA; size: few; J: TRBJ2-3; length: 13; V: TRBV24-1; CDR3: CATSDSAVDTQYF; DNA: TGTGCCACCAGTGATTCCGCCGTAGATACGCAGTATTTT
D: NA; size: NA; J: TRBJ2-3; length: 15; V: TRBV4-2; CDR3: CASSQGQVPASTQYF; DNA: TGTGCCAGCAGCCAAGGACAAGTCCCAGCTTCGACGCAGTATTTT
D: NA; size: few; J: TRBJ1-1; length: 13; V: TRBV5-1; CDR3: CASSLVVSSEAFF; DNA: TGCGCCAGCAGCTTGGTTGTGAGCAGTGAAGCTTTCTTT
D: NA; size: few; J: TRBJ2-4; length: 12; V: TRBV12-3/TRBV12-4; CDR3: CASSSVRDIQYF; DNA: TGTGCCAGCAGTTCCGTGAGGGACATTCAGTACTTC
D: TRBD1; size: few; J: TRBJ1-4; length: 16; V: TRBV3-1; CDR3: CASSQDTATGGEKLFF; DNA: TGTGCCAGCAGCCAAGACACGGCGACAGGGGGTGAAAAACTGTTTTTT
D: NA; size: NA; J: TRBJ2-1; length: 14; V: TRBV29-1; CDR3: CSVDEVGLDNEQFF; DNA: TGCAGCGTGGACGAGGTTGGTCTGGACAATGAGCAGTTCTTC
D: NA; size: NA; J: TRBJ2-1; length: 13; V: TRBV6-6; CDR3: CASKNGANNEQFF; DNA: TGTGCCAGCAAAAACGGGGCCAACAATGAGCAGTTCTTC
D: TRBD1; size: few; J: TRBJ2-7; length: 14; V: TRBV20-1; CDR3: CSATSGTGSYEQYF; DNA: TGCAGTGCTACCTCCGGGACAGGGTCGTACGAGCAGTACTTC
D: TRBD1; size: few; J: TRBJ2-5; length: 17; V: TRBV2; CDR3: CASSRTGGVIENQTQYF; DNA: TGTGCCAGCAGTCGGACAGGGGGCGTCATAGAGAATCAGACCCAGTACTTC
D: NA; size: few; J: TRBJ2-5; length: 14; V: TRBV3-1; CDR3: CASSSTTTQETQYF; DNA: TGTGCCAGCAGCTCAACGACTACCCAAGAGACCCAGTACTTC
D: TRBD2; size: NA; J: TRBJ2-1; length: 15; V: TRBV10-1; CDR3: CASSQGLAGASGQFF; DNA: TGCGCCAGCAGTCAGGGACTAGCGGGAGCGTCGGGGCAGTTCTTC
D: NA; size: once; J: TRBJ2-5; length: 14; V: TRBV20-1; CDR3: CSAITTGRQETQYF; DNA: TGCAGTGCTATTACGACAGGGAGGCAAGAGACCCAGTACTTC
D: NA; size: NA; J: TRBJ2-5; length: 13; V: TRBV5-1; CDR3: CASSAMRQETQYF; DNA: TGCGCCAGCAGCGCGATGCGCCAAGAGACCCAGTACTTC
D: TRBD2; size: NA; J: TRBJ2-3; length: 15; V: TRBV4-3; CDR3: CASSPLAGAPDTQYF; DNA: TGCGCCAGCAGCCCTTTAGCGGGAGCCCCAGATACGCAGTATTTT
D: NA; size: few; J: TRBJ2-3; length: 14; V: TRBV6-2/TRBV6-3; CDR3: CASGRDLASDTQYF; DNA: TGTGCCAGCGGACGGGACTTGGCGTCGGATACGCAGTATTTT
D: NA; size: few; J: TRBJ2-2; length: 13; V: TRBV2; CDR3: CANIFWNTGELFF; DNA: TGTGCCAACATTTTCTGGAACACCGGGGAGCTGTTTTTT
D: TRBD1; size: NA; J: TRBJ2-7; length: 15; V: TRBV6-2/TRBV6-3; CDR3: CASCNGRGLSYEQYF; DNA: TGTGCCAGCTGCAACGGCAGGGGGCTTTCCTACGAGCAGTACTTC
D: TRBD2; size: few; J: TRBJ2-2; length: 14; V: TRBV28; CDR3: CASSTPAGDGELFF; DNA: TGTGCCAGCAGCACCCCGGCGGGGGACGGGGAGCTGTTTTTT
D: TRBD2; size: few; J: TRBJ2-5; length: 16; V: TRBV5-5; CDR3: CASSLRAGSSQETQYF; DNA: TGTGCCAGCAGCTTAAGAGCGGGAAGCTCCCAAGAGACCCAGTACTTC
D: NA; size: few; J: TRBJ1-6; length: 14; V: TRBV12-3/TRBV12-4; CDR3: CASSLNSYNSPLHF; DNA: TGTGCCAGCAGTTTAAACAGTTATAATTCACCCCTCCACTTT
D: NA; size: few; J: TRBJ2-7; length: 15; V: TRBV5-1; CDR3: CASSLVGASFDEQYF; DNA: TGCGCCAGCAGCTTGGTGGGAGCTAGCTTCGACGAGCAGTACTTC
D: TRBD2; size: NA; J: TRBJ2-2; length: 15; V: TRBV20-1; CDR3: CSARGSGGNTGELFF; DNA: TGCAGTGCTAGAGGCTCGGGGGGGAACACCGGGGAGCTGTTTTTT
D: TRBD2; size: NA; J: TRBJ2-3; length: 13; V: TRBV10-1; CDR3: CASSGAGAVAQYF; DNA: TGCGCCAGCAGTGGAGCGGGAGCTGTGGCGCAGTATTTT
D: TRBD2; size: few; J: TRBJ2-3; length: 14; V: TRBV25-1; CDR3: CASSGGRGTDTQYF; DNA: TGTGCCAGCAGTGGCGGGAGGGGCACAGATACGCAGTATTTT
D: TRBD1; size: few; J: TRBJ2-7; length: 14; V: TRBV20-1; CDR3: CSARLQGAPYEQYF; DNA: TGCAGTGCTAGACTACAGGGGGCCCCCTACGAGCAGTACTTC
D: TRBD2; size: NA; J: TRBJ2-3; length: 14; V: TRBV6-1; CDR3: CASAKPGGTDTQYF; DNA: TGTGCCAGCGCGAAACCGGGAGGGACAGATACGCAGTATTTT
D: NA; size: many; J: TRBJ2-1; length: 14; V: TRBV14; CDR3: CASSQGGLYNEQFF; DNA: TGTGCCAGCAGTCAAGGAGGACTATACAATGAGCAGTTCTTC
D: NA; size: NA; J: TRBJ2-1; length: 15; V: TRBV12-3/TRBV12-4; CDR3: CASSTAREPGNEQFF; DNA: TGTGCCAGCAGTACCGCCAGGGAGCCCGGCAATGAGCAGTTCTTC
D: TRBD1; size: few; J: TRBJ1-2; length: 14; V: TRBV6-5; CDR3: CASSLTGGDYGYTF; DNA: TGTGCCAGCAGTTTAACAGGGGGGGACTATGGCTACACCTTC
D: TRBD1; size: NA; J: TRBJ2-7; length: 13; V: TRBV7-3; CDR3: CASSLDRGFEQYF; DNA: TGTGCCAGCAGCTTAGACAGGGGTTTCGAGCAGTACTTC
D: NA; size: few; J: TRBJ2-1; length: 15; V: TRBV21-1; CDR3: CASSFPGTLANEQFF; DNA: TGTGCCAGCAGCTTCCCCGGGACTCTAGCAAATGAGCAGTTCTTC
D: NA; size: NA; J: TRBJ2-3; length: 12; V: TRBV29-1; CDR3: CSASLFTDTQYF; DNA: TGCAGCGCCTCGCTCTTCACAGATACGCAGTATTTT
D: TRBD2; size: few; J: TRBJ2-7; length: 15; V: TRBV9; CDR3: CASSPGTSDSYEQYF; DNA: TGTGCCAGCAGCCCCGGGACTAGCGACTCCTACGAGCAGTACTTC
D: NA; size: NA; J: TRBJ2-2; length: 13; V: TRBV10-1; CDR3: CANMGGNTGELFF; DNA: TGCGCCAACATGGGCGGAAACACCGGGGAGCTGTTTTTT
D: NA; size: NA; J: TRBJ2-2; length: 14; V: TRBV5-1; CDR3: CASSPATITGELFF; DNA: TGCGCCAGCAGCCCTGCGACTATAACCGGGGAGCTGTTTTTT
D: NA; size: few; J: TRBJ1-4; length: 14; V: TRBV10-3; CDR3: CAISESYGSEKLFF; DNA: TGTGCCATCAGTGAGTCGTATGGATCTGAAAAACTGTTTTTT
D: NA; size: NA; J: TRBJ2-5; length: 15; V: TRBV6-1; CDR3: CASSGSGAPQETQYF; DNA: TGTGCCAGCAGTGGCAGTGGCGCCCCCCAAGAGACCCAGTACTTC
D: NA; size: few; J: TRBJ1-5; length: 13; V: TRBV12-3/TRBV12-4; CDR3: CASSPQIDQPQHF; DNA: TGTGCCAGCAGTCCCCAGATAGATCAGCCCCAGCATTTT
D: NA; size: NA; J: TRBJ2-2; length: 13; V: TRBV7-6; CDR3: CASSRRAGGELFF; DNA: TGTGCCAGCAGCCGCCGGGCGGGCGGGGAGCTGTTTTTT
D: TRBD2; size: NA; J: TRBJ2-1; length: 15; V: TRBV7-2; CDR3: CASSFIAGGPGEQFF; DNA: TGTGCCAGCAGTTTCATAGCGGGAGGGCCCGGAGAGCAGTTCTTC
D: TRBD2; size: few; J: TRBJ2-1; length: 17; V: TRBV5-4; CDR3: CASSFPTSGRDGNEQFF; DNA: TGTGCCAGCAGTTTCCCGACTAGCGGGAGGGATGGCAATGAGCAGTTCTTC
D: NA; size: NA; J: TRBJ1-1; length: 15; V: TRBV4-2; CDR3: CASSQGLWGGTEAFF; DNA: TGTGCCAGCAGCCAAGGCCTTTGGGGAGGCACTGAAGCTTTCTTT
D: NA; size: few; J: TRBJ1-1; length: 16; V: TRBV5-1; CDR3: CASSSTLAGGDTEAFF; DNA: TGCGCCAGCAGCTCGACCCTCGCGGGGGGCGATACTGAAGCTTTCTTT
D: NA; size: NA; J: TRBJ2-7; length: 14; V: TRBV29-1; CDR3: CSVRGGDTSYEQYF; DNA: TGCAGCGTACGAGGTGGGGACACATCCTACGAGCAGTACTTC